This T cell receptor (beta chain) comes out of a study of cytomegalovirus exposure and HLA in healthy donors (dated by TCRdb to about 2017). Regarding the complete study: According to an earlier analysis of several hundred of the donors, 150 million to 200 million T cells yielded 90 million to 140 million unique TCR beta sequences and 276 Gb of sequence data. Roughly 5 DR-DQ haplotypes were handled as single units for association and clustering, since linkage in the cohort was strong. To decide whether each TCR beta V gene segment behaved as functional or pseudogenic, an earlier analysis of over 500 of the donors relied on high-throughput TCR beta sequencing. Every discovery cohort repertoire had been produced on one sequencing platform. The genetic ancestry cluster associated with self-reported Caucasian donors included about four fifths of the roughly 400 genotyped donors. HLA typing covered class I and class II loci at four-digit resolution. Approximately 310 gigabases of sequencing data and some 85 million unique TCR sequences were included in an early release covering over 600 HLA-typed donors. In the later analysis, no new phenotypic data were used to find candidate immune exposures; instead, reliance was placed on TCR beta sequences and their occurrence across donors. Using immunosequencing, the study profiled T cell repertoires from some 670 subjects and related those repertoires to cytomegalovirus serostatus. High-throughput TCR immunosequencing, statistical association of individual TCRs with disease status, and machine learning were combined to predict cytomegalovirus infection status. Donor age, sex, ethnicity and CMV serostatus were compiled alongside the repertoire data. Besides the first cohort of some 670 subjects, a separate validation cohort made up of roughly 130 different subjects was used. Genome-wide SNP genotypes for about three fifths of the 666 donors were used in a later genetic analysis, which treated that subset as a discovery cohort. Among about 360 genotyped donors of the cohort, an average of about 240,000 unique TCR beta nucleotide sequences were sequenced per donor, around 20% of them non-productive. Typing coverage varied by locus: roughly 620-640 donors for A, B, C, DRB1 and DQB1; 500 to 550 for DQA1; more than 600 for DPA1; approximately 490 for DPB1. In a later analysis, previously published TCR beta repertoires from more than 500 donors were re-analyzed and high-resolution HLA genotyping was added so that TCR occurrence patterns could be studied. The aim of the study was to test whether cataloging public T cell receptors could identify signatures of past pathogen exposure. Here is what the overall study found, with its caveats: Most TCR sequences were observed very rarely across donors, whereas some public TCRs were present in many individuals. A later analysis found that most CMV-associated TCR beta chains appeared HLA-restricted, with HLA associations seemingly driven largely by CMV exposure. A few of the identified cytomegalovirus-associated TCR beta chains were confirmed in vitro to be specific for cytomegalovirus antigens. Because some donors lacked HLA typing at each locus, the association tests relied only on the typed subset. In a later genetic analysis, a missense DCLRE1C variant was associated with V-gene and J-gene trimming of TCR beta chains, and the association was replicated in an independent cohort. The cohort was sequenced for TCR beta chains only, and without alpha or paired-chain data the features that could be detected were limited. A further reported finding was that TCR beta sequences accurately predicted the HLA-A and HLA-B alleles for most subjects in the first cohort. About 17 rarely observed V segments, including chromosome 9 orphons, were excluded from the earlier analysis of some 590 of the donors because counts were too low. The authors suggested that the approach could potentially be generalized to other disease states and immunological phenotypes. In the study, some 160 TCR beta chains were listed as associated with cytomegalovirus. According to a later genetic analysis, donors in an Asian-associated ancestry cluster had fewer N-insertions in productive TCRs than the approximately 650-donor mean. Broadly in line with IMGT annotations, most TCR beta V segments showed up in productive rearrangements about 87% or about 30% of the time in an earlier analysis of under 700 of the donors. At a false discovery rate of 0.05, a later analysis linked around 17,000 TCR beta sequences to specific HLA alleles. Cytomegalovirus status was reported to be diagnosed by the classifier with high specificity and sensitivity in both the original and validation cohorts. Compared with equally common non-associated chains, HLA-associated TCR beta chains in a later analysis were more clonally expanded and had lower generation probabilities. According to a later analysis, parvovirus B19, influenza, CMV and Epstein-Barr virus appeared linked to several top co-occurrence clusters. The sequencing pipeline was judged likely to have produced a cluster of highly shared sequence variants as a technical artifact. The 87-base-pair reads could not distinguish some IMGT-functional V segments, including TRBV6-2 and TRBV6-3, so those segments were excluded. The only immune exposure information available for the cohort was CMV serostatus. According to a later analysis, TCR association rates differed among HLA loci, with DRB1 alleles showing the most associated TCRs and HLA-C alleles showing the fewest. Correlated functional status among segregating V segments might be attributable to linkage disequilibrium, but an unknown experimental factor could not be ruled out. Presence/absence analyses assumed roughly uniform sequencing depth across donors, an assumption that may not hold. When HLA alleles, especially DR and DQ, strongly co-occurred, attributing TCR associations to individual alleles was difficult.

The cohort consisted of approximately 690 healthy bone marrow donors. At the time of sampling, all cohort members were nominally healthy, though unrecorded immune exposures were likely present. The donor was CMV seropositive and was included in the group of approximately 300 seropositive cohort members. A peripheral blood sample was provided by each donor, and peripheral blood mononuclear cells were used for TCR beta sequencing. The Qiagen DNeasy Blood Extraction Kit was used to extract genomic DNA from the blood cell samples. About this clone: This clone's antigen is unknown. No base qualities exist here, and no much larger clone lies one base off it.

The receptor library was made with the immunoSEQ multiplex PCR assay. For the multiplex PCR, a mixture combining 60 forward primers for TCR Vbeta segments and 13 reverse primers for TCR Jbeta segments was used. Amplification of the CDR3 region of rearranged TCR beta genes was performed with a multiplex PCR assay on genomic DNA. The amplified TCR beta libraries were sequenced on the Illumina HiSeq System as 87-base-pair reads. On the authors' methods: In a later analysis, some 80 million unique TCR beta chains were counted across the approximately 620 repertoires, and around 10 million of these chains were shared by at least two donors. A nearest-neighbor algorithm error-corrected the raw reads and collapsed the reads into unique sequences, merging closely related sequences to remove PCR and sequencing errors. Alignment of CDR3 sequences to IMGT reference sequences was used to assign V, D and J gene segments. Each retained sequence needed at least a six-nucleotide match to both a V gene segment and a J gene segment. A rearrangement was called productive if the CDR3 had no stop codons and remained in frame with V and J, and every other rearrangement was called non-productive. Following IMGT convention, CDR3 was defined as the stretch from the second conserved V-encoded cysteine to the conserved J-encoded phenylalanine. Sequences without an unambiguous match to a single V gene segment were excluded from the earlier analysis of 587 of the donors. An earlier analysis of about 600 of the donors called V segments functional above 56.7% productive rearrangements and segregating when the between-donor standard deviation exceeded 5%. A statistical classification framework was developed to diagnose cytomegalovirus status using the catalog of TCR beta chain sequences. In a later analysis, V and J genes were assigned by comparing TCR nucleotide sequences against IMGT/GENE-DB human TR gene sequences. In a later analysis, CDR3 sequences and most-parsimonious VDJ recombination scenarios were assigned using the TCRdist pipeline. In a later analysis, every TCR beta chain was defined by the combination of its CDR3 amino acid sequence and its V-gene family, and reads without a unique V-gene family were dropped. In a later analysis, nearly 600 highly shared, low-generation-probability nucleotide sequences were removed to address suspected cross-contamination and a sequencing artifact. A later analysis calculated a clonal expansion index for each public chain from normalized within-repertoire ranks of inferred template counts. In a later analysis, generation probabilities were computed with a VDJ recombination model fitted to out-of-frame rearrangements, and the resulting probabilities were checked against IGoR. In a later analysis, TCR-TCR, TCR-HLA and TCR-CMV co-occurrence was scored with hypergeometric tests, and a repertoire-size bias correction was applied to TCR pairs. False discovery rates were estimated in a later analysis by permuting HLA or CMV assignments 20 times. In a later analysis, co-occurring TCRs were grouped using DBSCAN, and TCRdist sequence similarity was added for clustering within HLA-allele-positive subsets. Repertoires with fewer than 30,000 or more than 120,000 public chains, plus five repertoires with anomalous nucleotide sharing, were excluded from co-occurrence clustering. In its TCRdb copy, this immuneACCESS table keeps in-frame sequences only and misses some clones. Where compared with another copy, unresolved V genes explain less than half of these, and the others have no known cause. V and J calls plus clone size are reproduced from that table; the DNA served to infer D and trimming. For this sample the table gives around 94,000 clones, of which 78% were detected only once. Of the sample, about 4.6% is held by the ten largest clones.

For CDR1 and CDR2, the germline V gene (reference sequence) lists SEHNR and FQNEAQ. From cysteine to phenylalanine, the CDR3 is 15 amino acids long. The only DNA kept is the CDR3, 45 bases in frame from the first base. The V end gives up 2 bases and the J end 3 bases, leaving 5 bases in the junction not matched to a gene. Recombination linked TRBV7-9 to TRBJ2-3; TRBD2 lines up with 7 middle nucleotides. This clonotype was obtained from a middle-aged woman in good health and CMV-seropositive. The sample consisted of PBMCs. This receptor carries the CDR3 CASSLWLAATDTQYF. The DNA is TGTGCCAGCAGCTTATGGCTAGCGGCGACAGATACGCAGTATTTT. Reference TRBV7-9 and TRBJ2-3 genes cover what lies past the CDR3, so the full variable domain is DTGVSQNPRHKITKRGQNVTFRCDPISEHNRLYWYRQTLGQGPEFLTYFQNEAQLEKSRLLSDRFSAERPKGSFSTLEIQRTEQGDSAMYLCASSLWLAATDTQYFGPGTRLTVL.